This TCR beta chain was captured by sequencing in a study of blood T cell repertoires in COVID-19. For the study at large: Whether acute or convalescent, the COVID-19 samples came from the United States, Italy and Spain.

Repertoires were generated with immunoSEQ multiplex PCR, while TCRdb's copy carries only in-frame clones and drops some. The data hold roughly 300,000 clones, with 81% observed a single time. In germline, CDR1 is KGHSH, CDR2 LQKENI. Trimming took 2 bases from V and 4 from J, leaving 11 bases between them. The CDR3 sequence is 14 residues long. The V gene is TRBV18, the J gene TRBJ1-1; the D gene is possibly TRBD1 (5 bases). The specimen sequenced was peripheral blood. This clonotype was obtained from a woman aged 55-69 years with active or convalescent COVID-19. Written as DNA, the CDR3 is TGTGCCAGCTCACCAGACCAGCAGGGCACTGAAGCTTTCTTT. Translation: CASSPDQQGTEAFF.